These 12 T cell receptor beta chains were all obtained from the same sample, sequenced in a study of sequential checkpoint blockade in melanoma. Produced via immunoSEQ multiplex PCR; TCRdb's table is partial and in-frame only. The repertoire consists of 7,000 or so clones, with approximately 22% occurring once and the leading ten covering 12%. Treatment in this sample: randomized to nivolumab then ipilimumab (arm A) or the reverse (arm B). Specimen: tumor tissue (inferred from file names), collected from a patient given nivolumab and ipilimumab in sequence. These receptors were taken from a human donor with melanoma.

This clone has more than one count but fewer than ten. The chain combines TRBV6-8 with TRBJ2-1; 11 bases agree with TRBD1. V gave up 1 base and J gave up 2 bases; unmatched junction bases: 1. This CDR3 region has 16 residues. In germline, CDR1 is MNHGY, CDR2 SAAAGT. The CDR3 protein is CASSYLGQGAYNEQFF. The CDR3 DNA is TGTGCCAGCAGTTACTTGGGACAGGGGGCCTACAATGAGCAGTTCTTC.

By share, this clone counts as large. The chain recombines TRBV14 with TRBJ2-6, with D unclear. This CDR3 has 13 amino acids. V was trimmed by 5 bases and J by 0 bases, leaving 2 bases between them. In germline, CDR1 is SGHDN, CDR2 FVKESK. The CDR3 region has the DNA TGTGCCAGCAGCTTCTCTGGGGCCAACGTCCTGACTTTC. Translation gives CASSFSGANVLTF.

The table lists this clone with a few counts. This sequence joins TRBV6-8 and TRBJ1-5; D unresolved. Per germline, CDR1 MNHGY and CDR2 SAAAGT. The V end lost 6 bases, the J end lost 6 bases, and 9 bases lay between the germline ends. CDR3 size: 12 residues. CDR3 amino acids: CASRHGGQPQHF. In DNA form, the CDR3 reads TGTGCCAGCAGACACGGTGGTCAGCCCCAGCATTTT.

This clone appeared a few times. The chain recombines TRBV11-3 with TRBJ2-3; 8 positions agree with TRBD2. CDR1 is SGHNT and CDR2 is YENEEA in the germline V gene. This CDR3 comprises 15 residues. The junction had 12 bases not matched to a gene; V was cut back by 2 bases and J by 11 bases. CDR3: CASSLSGLGGVGQYF. The CDR3 DNA is TGTGCCAGCAGCTTATCGGGACTAGGCGGAGTCGGGCAGTATTTT.

In this sample, this clone turned up a few times. The V call is TRBV6-8, the J call TRBJ1-1, with D perhaps TRBD1 (6 bases). The germline V gene has CDR1 MNHGY and CDR2 SAAAGT. This CDR3 is 13 amino acids long. V shed 7 bases and J shed 3 bases, with 12 bases lying between them. This CDR3 reads CASTRGPDTEAFF. The CDR3 DNA reads as TGTGCCAGCACTCGGGGGCCGGACACTGAAGCTTTCTTT.

The gene calls are TRBV19 and TRBJ1-4, with D unresolved. V lost 3 bases and J 8 bases, leaving 13 bases between the germline ends. Germline V gene lookup returns CDR1 LNHDA and CDR2 SQIVND (reference sequence). The CDR3 has 14 amino acids. The CDR3 DNA follows: TGTGCCAGTAGTATCCGGGATGAGAAGGAAAAACTGTTTTTT. Its translation: CASSIRDEKEKLFF. Variable domain in full (rest from reference TRBV19 and TRBJ1-4): DGGITQSPKYLFRKEGQNVTLSCEQNLNHDAMYWYRQDPGQGLRLIYYSQIVNDFQKGDIAEGYSVSREKKESFPLTVTSAQKNPTAFYLCASSIRDEKEKLFFGSGTQLSVL.

This clone was recorded a few times. The rearrangement uses TRBV5-1 and TRBJ2-3, with D unresolved. CDR1 SGHRS and CDR2 YFSETQ come from the germline V gene. The V end was cut by 0 bases, the J end by 4 bases, with 9 bases between. This CDR3 spans 14 amino acids. The CDR3 here is CASSLAYLADTQYF. CDR3 nucleotides: TGCGCCAGCAGCTTGGCCTATTTGGCAGATACGCAGTATTTT.

The chain links TRBV19 to TRBJ2-7, with a weak D call TRBD1 (5 bases). Trimming cost V 10 bases and J 5 bases, with 18 bases left between them. The CDR3 totals 13 residues. Per germline, CDR1 LNHDA and CDR2 SQIVND (reference sequence). CDR3 in DNA: TGTGCCACTTCAGGGTTGATTTCCCACGAGCAGTACTTC. Translated, it gives CATSGLISHEQYF.

The V and J genes are TRBV18 and TRBJ1-2, with D uncertain. Germline assignment: CDR1 KGHSH and CDR2 LQKENI. The CDR3 runs 14 residues. The V gene lost 2 bases and the J gene lost 5 bases, with 12 bases spanning the gap. DNA of the CDR3: TGTGCCAGCTCACCAGGAACGGATTTTTATGGCTACACCTTC. Translating it yields CASSPGTDFYGYTF.

There are many counts of this clone. The chain has TRBV2 and TRBJ2-7, with no clear D. Germline values: CDR1 SNHLY, CDR2 FYNNEI. V was shortened by 6 bases and J by 2 bases, with 11 bases between the two germline ends. CDR3 length: 13 residues. The DNA for the CDR3 is TGTGCCAGCAGGGACGCGGAACCCTACGAGCAGTACTTC. It translates to CASRDAEPYEQYF.

This chain links TRBV10-3 with TRBJ2-2, with TRBD2 identical over 10 bases. Germline trimming cut 6 bases from V and 4 bases from J; bases unmatched to any gene: 2. From germline, CDR1 is ENHRY and CDR2 SYGVKD. The CDR3 runs to 14 residues. The CDR3 reads CAIRSGGATGELFF. CDR3 DNA sequence: TGTGCCATCAGGAGCGGGGGGGCCACCGGGGAGCTGTTTTTT.

This clone showed up just a few times. The J gene is TRBJ1-2, the V gene TRBV11-3; 8 bases fit TRBD1. Trimming removed 4 bases from V and 8 bases from J; junction bases left unmatched: 12. From germline, CDR1 is SGHNT and CDR2 YENEEA. The CDR3 has 15 amino acids. The CDR3 reads CASSSPAAGGRGYTF. The CDR3 nucleotides are TGTGCCAGCAGCTCCCCCGCGGCAGGGGGCCGGGGCTACACCTTC.